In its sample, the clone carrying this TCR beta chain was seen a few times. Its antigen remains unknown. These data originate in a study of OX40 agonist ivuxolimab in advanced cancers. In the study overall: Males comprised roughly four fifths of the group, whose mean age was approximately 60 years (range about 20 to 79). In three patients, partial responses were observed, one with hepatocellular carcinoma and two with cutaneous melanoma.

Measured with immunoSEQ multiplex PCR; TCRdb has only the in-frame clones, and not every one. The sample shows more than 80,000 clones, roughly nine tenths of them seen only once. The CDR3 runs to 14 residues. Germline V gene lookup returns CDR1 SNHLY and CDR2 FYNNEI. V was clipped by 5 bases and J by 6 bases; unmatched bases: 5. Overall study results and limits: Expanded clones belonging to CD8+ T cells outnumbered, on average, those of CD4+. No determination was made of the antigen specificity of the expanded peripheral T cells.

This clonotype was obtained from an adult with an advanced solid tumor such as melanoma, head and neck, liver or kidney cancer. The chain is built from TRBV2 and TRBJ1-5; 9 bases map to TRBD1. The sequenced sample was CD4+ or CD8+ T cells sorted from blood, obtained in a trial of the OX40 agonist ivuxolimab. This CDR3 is CASSYRGRGQPQHF. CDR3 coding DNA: TGTGCCAGCAGTTACAGGGGGCGCGGTCAGCCCCAGCATTTT.